This entry describes one T cell receptor beta chain. CDR1 is SGHNT, CDR2 YYREEE, per germline (reference sequence). With 0 bases removed from V and 7 bases from J, the gap between germline ends came to 11 bases. This CDR3 spans 13 amino acids. This specimen comes from a study of shared clonotypes between healthy human individuals. Deep-level settings were used for running the assay. Several immunoSEQ plates held equal portions of the genomic DNA taken from each subset. Generated by immunoSEQ multiplex PCR, the TCRdb table keeps only in-frame clones and is missing some. Of about half a million clones in the sample, over 70% were seen once. All participating donors were Caucasian adults from Nashville, Tennessee.

This sequence was found in a woman between 40 and 55 years old in good health. Some clones in this sample may be carry-over from other donors' samples. The sequenced sample consisted of PBMCs. This chain joins TRBV5-4 and TRBJ2-7; no reliable D call. The CDR3 sequence is CASSLDLDREQYF. The CDR3 bases are TGTGCCAGCAGCTTGGACCTAGATAGAGAGCAGTACTTC.